This record concerns one T cell receptor (beta chain) sequence. These data are taken from a study of blood T cells in healthy people across ages. Study information: About one barcoded beta molecule per two T cells came from capture by template switching.

With a J-beta primer mix and a sample-barcoded 5' primer, a second PCR ran 7 to 11 cycles. Each CDR3 protein is one row after TCRdb ran MiXCR on the 5' RACE reads. The data show hundreds of thousands of distinct CDR3 sequences, about 46% seen once. A minimum of 7 million PBMCs was isolated per sample. Germline values: CDR1 GTSNPN, CDR2 SVGIG (reference sequence). V lost 1 base, J lost 1 base, and 3 bases lay in between. The CDR3 is 12 amino acids. The specimen was blood. The clonotype comes from an elderly man in good health. The chain is built from TRBV30 and TRBJ2-3; unclear D gene. The CDR3 nucleotides are TGTGCCTGGAGTGCGGGCACAGATACGCAGTATTTT. It yields the protein CAWSAGTDTQYF.